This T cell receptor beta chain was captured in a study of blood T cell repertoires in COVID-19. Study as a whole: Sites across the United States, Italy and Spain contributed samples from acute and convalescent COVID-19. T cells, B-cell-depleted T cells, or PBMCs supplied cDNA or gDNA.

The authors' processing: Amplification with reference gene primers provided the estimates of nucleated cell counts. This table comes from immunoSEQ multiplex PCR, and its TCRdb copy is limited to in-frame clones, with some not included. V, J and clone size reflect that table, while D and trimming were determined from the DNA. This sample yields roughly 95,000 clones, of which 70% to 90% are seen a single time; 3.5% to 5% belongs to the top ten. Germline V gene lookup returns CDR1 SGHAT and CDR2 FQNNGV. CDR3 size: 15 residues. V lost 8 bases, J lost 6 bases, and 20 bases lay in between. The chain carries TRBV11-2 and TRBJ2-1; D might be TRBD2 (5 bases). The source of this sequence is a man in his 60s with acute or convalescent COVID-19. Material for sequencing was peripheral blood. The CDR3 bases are TGTGCCAGCCCCCGGGAAGGGAAACCGGTCAATGAGCAGTTCTTC. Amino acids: CASPREGKPVNEQFF.